A single sample is the source of the 30 T cell receptor beta chains below, sequenced in a study of T cell changes during pregnancy in multiple sclerosis. Repertoires were generated with immunoSEQ multiplex PCR, while TCRdb's copy carries only in-frame clones and drops some. The data contain 15,000 or so clones, approximately 86% of them singletons. The sample here was CD8+ T cells from peripheral blood mononuclear cells, taken in the first trimester of pregnancy. The source of these receptors is a female donor with multiple sclerosis, enrolled in a pregnancy study.

The rearrangement joins TRBV7-9 to TRBJ2-7, with 7 bases that match TRBD1. The J segment lost 6 bases and the V segment lost 5 bases, leaving 7 bases of the junction unmatched. The CDR3 has 13 residues. Germline assignment: CDR1 SEHNR and CDR2 FQNEAQ (reference sequence). The CDR3 spells CASSTPDRVEQYF. The CDR3 bases are TGTGCCAGCAGCACCCCTGACAGGGTCGAGCAGTACTTC.

The chain uses TRBV7-9 and TRBJ2-7; D not resolved. The V end was cut by 5 bases, the J end by 3 bases, with 14 bases between. The CDR3 length is 14 residues. The V gene's germline CDR1 is SEHNR and CDR2 FQNEAQ (reference sequence). In DNA form, the CDR3 reads TGTGCCAGCAGCCCGCCACAGCCCCGCTACGAGCAGTACTTC. This gives the protein CASSPPQPRYEQYF.

This clone was picked up a small number of times. The chain recombines TRBV11-2 with TRBJ2-3; D is undetermined. This CDR3 spans 16 amino acids. Trimming cost V 5 bases and J 0 bases, with 15 bases left between them. Germline assignment: CDR1 SGHAT and CDR2 FQNNGV. CDR3 coding DNA: TGTGCCAGCAGCCCTCGGCTAGGTTTTAGCACAGATACGCAGTATTTT. It specifies CASSPRLGFSTDTQYF.

V is TRBV7-8 and J is TRBJ1-1; D gene uncertain. The germline V gene has CDR1 SGHVS and CDR2 FQNEAQ. V shed 4 bases and J shed 5 bases, with 17 bases lying between them. This CDR3 spans 15 amino acids. The CDR3 DNA reads TGTGCCAGCAGCTCTGTCCCCCTTTCGAGAACTGAAGCTTTCTTT. Protein product: CASSSVPLSRTEAFF.

The chain links TRBV6-4 to TRBJ2-3, with 11 bases identical to TRBD2. The CDR3 length is 17 residues. Germline V lookup: CDR1 MRHNA, CDR2 SNTAGT. V gave up 4 bases and J gave up 8 bases; unmatched junction bases: 14. CDR3: CASSAQTSGVLRGTQYF. CDR3 DNA sequence: TGTGCCAGCAGTGCCCAGACTAGCGGGGTCCTTCGGGGTACGCAGTATTTT.

In this sample, this clone turned up once. This rearrangement joins TRBV9 to TRBJ1-2; weak D call: TRBD1 (5 bases). With 5 bases removed from V and 2 bases from J, the gap between germline ends came to 13 bases. Germline V lookup: CDR1 SGDLS, CDR2 YYNGEE. The CDR3 loop spans 14 amino acids. The CDR3 coding sequence is TGTGCCAGCAGTCGTAAGGCAGGGAACTATGGCTACACCTTC. This codes for CASSRKAGNYGYTF.

V is TRBV19 and J is TRBJ1-1; TRBD1 aligns across 8 bases. Germline V gene sequence: CDR1 LNHDA, CDR2 SQIVND (reference sequence). The junction had 6 bases not matched to a gene; V was cut back by 5 bases and J by 4 bases. The CDR3 sequence is 14 residues long. This chain's CDR3 is CASSLGQGPTEAFF. CDR3 in DNA: TGTGCCAGTAGTCTAGGACAGGGCCCCACTGAAGCTTTCTTT.

The table lists this clone with a count of one. The chain joins TRBV11-2 to TRBJ2-7; 9 bases agree with TRBD2. V shed 0 bases and J 3 bases; nucleotides not matched to a gene: 3. CDR3 length: 15 residues. Per the germline V gene, CDR1 is SGHAT and CDR2 is FQNNGV. The CDR3 spells CASSLDLSGGYEQYF. The CDR3 nucleotides are TGTGCCAGCAGCTTAGATCTTAGCGGGGGCTACGAGCAGTACTTC.

The chain carries TRBV7-7 and TRBJ1-4; D gene ambiguous. The CDR3 is 15 amino acids. Trimming pared 3 bases from V and 8 bases from J, leaving 16 bases between. CDR1 SSHAT and CDR2 FNYEAQ come from the germline V gene (reference sequence). The CDR3 region is CASSFGGSPQEKLFF. The DNA for the CDR3 is TGTGCCAGCAGCTTCGGCGGCAGTCCCCAAGAAAAACTGTTTTTT.

CDR3: CASSAKERDEQYF. The CDR3 DNA reads TGTGCCAGCAGCGCCAAGGAGAGAGACGAGCAGTACTTC. The V gene is TRBV7-3, the J gene TRBJ2-7, with D hard to call. CDR3 size: 13 residues. V shed 5 bases and J shed 5 bases, with 13 bases lying between them. Germline CDR1 and CDR2: SGHTA and FQGTGA. The entire variable domain, with the rest obtained from reference TRBV7-3 and TRBJ2-7, is as follows: GAGVSQTPSNKVTEKGKYVELRCDPISGHTALYWYRQSLGQGPEFLIYFQGTGAADDSGLPNDRFFAVRPEGSVSTLKIQRTERGDSAVYLCASSAKERDEQYFGPGTRLTVT.

This clone has only one observation. Written as DNA, the CDR3 is TGTGCCAGCTCCCCCCTGGCGCAGGAGAACACCGGGGAGCTGTTTTTT. The encoded protein is CASSPLAQENTGELFF. This rearrangement joins TRBV18 to TRBJ2-2; the D is unclear. V lost 6 bases and J 1 base, leaving 15 bases between the germline ends. The length of the CDR3 is 16 residues. Germline CDR1 KGHSH, CDR2 LQKENI.

This clone was recorded a few times. The chain uses TRBV4-2 and TRBJ2-7, with D perhaps matching TRBD1 (6 bases). Per the germline V gene, CDR1 is LGHNA and CDR2 is YNFKEQ. The CDR3 loop spans 13 amino acids. V was shortened by 4 bases and J by 1 base, with 8 bases between the two germline ends. Written as DNA, the CDR3 is TGTGCCAGCAGCCCGGACAGTTCCTACGAGCAGTACTTC. This encodes CASSPDSSYEQYF.

The V call is TRBV5-6, the J call TRBJ2-1, with TRBD2 identical over 11 bases. Trimming took 4 bases from V and 7 from J; bases not matched to a gene: 4. The V gene's germline CDR1 is SGHDT and CDR2 YYEEEE. The CDR3 length is 14 residues. This CDR3 reads CASSLSGRVNEQFF. The CDR3 DNA sequence: TGTGCCAGCAGCCTTAGCGGGAGGGTGAATGAGCAGTTCTTC.

The V and J genes are TRBV27 and TRBJ2-3; perhaps TRBD2 as D (5 bases). Germline V lookup: CDR1 MNHEY, CDR2 SMNVEV (reference sequence). The CDR3 loop spans 13 amino acids. Trimming cost V 7 bases and J 6 bases, with 14 bases left between them. This CDR3 reads CASMRTRRDTQYF. For the CDR3, the DNA is TGTGCCAGCATGAGGACCAGGAGGGATACGCAGTATTTT.

This sequence joins TRBV7-6 and TRBJ2-1; 7 positions agree with TRBD2. Trimming took 1 base from V and 3 from J; bases not matched to a gene: 6. CDR1 is SGHVS, CDR2 FNYEAQ, per germline. This CDR3 is 16 amino acids long. CDR3 sequence (DNA): TGTGCCAGCAGCTTAGAGGCGAGCGGGGACTACAATGAGCAGTTCTTC. This translates into CASSLEASGDYNEQFF.

This clone was detected a few times. The rearrangement links TRBV19 to TRBJ2-5; TRBD2 is a possible D gene (6 bases). CDR3 length: 15 residues. Trimming left V 5 bases short and J 3 bases short, with 16 bases between. Germline V gene sequence: CDR1 LNHDA, CDR2 SQIVND (reference sequence). CDR3 in amino acids: CASSSSETREETQYF. CDR3 DNA sequence: TGTGCCAGTAGTTCGTCAGAGACTAGGGAAGAGACCCAGTACTTC.

This rearrangement joins TRBV23-1 to TRBJ1-5; D unresolved. TRBV23-1 is noted as an ORF with a role that remains uncertain. The length of the CDR3 is 15 residues. Trimming stripped 7 bases from V and 4 bases from J, with 17 bases between. CDR3 bases: TGCGCCAGCAATAGTCTGGAGAGAAGAAATCAGCCCCAGCATTTT. Protein product: CASNSLERRNQPQHF.

This clone was observed a handful of times. The chain carries TRBV6-4 and TRBJ2-3, with 8 bases lining up with TRBD2. This CDR3 has 16 residues. V lost 5 bases to trimming and J lost 3 bases; unmatched junction nucleotides: 10. The V gene's germline CDR1 is MRHNA and CDR2 SNTAGT. CDR3 coding DNA: TGTGCCAGCAGTCCACGAGGTAGCGGGGCAACAGATACGCAGTATTTT. It specifies CASSPRGSGATDTQYF.

This clone was observed once. CDR3 amino acids: CASSLSIVREHPNTEAFF. In DNA, the CDR3 is TGTGCCAGCAGCTTATCTATCGTGCGGGAGCACCCGAACACTGAAGCTTTCTTT. The chain combines TRBV7-9 with TRBJ1-1, with D hard to call. Germline V CDR1 and CDR2: SEHNR, FQNEAQ (reference sequence). Trimming took off 2 bases at V and 1 base at J, with 20 bases between the two ends. CDR3 length: 18 amino acids. The full variable domain, in which reference TRBV7-9 and TRBJ1-1 provide the parts outside the CDR3, is DTGVSQNPRHKITKRGQNVTFRCDPISEHNRLYWYRQTLGQGPEFLTYFQNEAQLEKSRLLSDRFSAERPKGSFSTLEIQRTEQGDSAMYLCASSLSIVREHPNTEAFFGQGTRLTVV.

The chain joins TRBV19 to TRBJ2-1; the match to TRBD2 covers 7 bases. The CDR3 is 15 amino acids. CDR1 LNHDA and CDR2 SQIVND come from the germline V gene (reference sequence). With 1 base clipped from V and 7 bases from J, the junction kept 7 bases outside the gene matches. The CDR3 coding sequence is TGTGCCAGTAGTATAGGAAGAGCGGGGTCAAATGAGCAGTTCTTC. Its protein product is CASSIGRAGSNEQFF.

The rearrangement links TRBV12-2 to TRBJ2-7; TRBD2 is taken as the D call from the table, unchecked against the DNA. TRBV12-2 is a documented pseudogene. The CDR3 totals 17 residues. For the CDR3, the DNA is TGTGCAAGTCGCTTAGCGGGGGCGGGAGGGCTCACCTACGAGCAGTACTTC. Its protein is CASRLAGAGGLTYEQYF.

This chain links TRBV21-1 with TRBJ2-7; TRBD1 is taken as the D call from the table, unchecked against the DNA. TRBV21-1 is reported as a pseudogene. The CDR3 totals 18 residues. The CDR3, as DNA: TGTGCCAGCAGCAAACACGACTTCGAAGGGGGCGATTCCTACGAGCAGTACTTC. This translates into CASSKHDFEGGDSYEQYF.

The chain carries TRBV6-1 and TRBJ1-4, with TRBD1 matching over 9 bases. The CDR3 is 15 residues long. The trim removed 7 bases at V and 8 bases at J, leaving 11 bases unmatched. Germline V gene sequence: CDR1 MNHNS, CDR2 SASEGT. DNA for the CDR3: TGTGCCAGCACCCTGAACGGGGACAGGGACGAAAAACTGTTTTTT. It specifies CASTLNGDRDEKLFF.

This clone was seen only a few times. The CDR3 nucleotides read TGTGCCAGCAGCAACACCGGGGGGCTTTCACCCCTCCACTTT. Its protein product is CASSNTGGLSPLHF. This rearrangement joins TRBV9 to TRBJ1-6, with TRBD1 as a possible D gene (6 bases). This CDR3 contains 14 residues. From germline, CDR1 is SGDLS and CDR2 YYNGEE. Trimming left V 4 bases short and J 9 bases short, with 14 bases between. Based on the CDR3 plus reference TRBV9 and TRBJ1-6, the full variable domain is DSGVTQTPKHLITATGQRVTLRCSPRSGDLSVYWYQQSLDQGLQFLIQYYNGEERAKGNILERFSAQQFPDLHSELNLSSLELGDSALYFCASSNTGGLSPLHFGNGTRLTVT.

Written as DNA, the CDR3 is TGTGCCAGCAGTGAAGAGACTAGCGGGAGCTACGAGCAGTACTTC. Amino acid sequence: CASSEETSGSYEQYF. The chain has TRBV6-1 and TRBJ2-7; 12 nucleotides align to TRBD2. Per the germline V gene, CDR1 is MNHNS and CDR2 is SASEGT. The CDR3 loop spans 15 amino acids. The junction had 1 base not matched to a gene; V was cut back by 1 base and J by 3 bases.

The J gene is TRBJ2-1, the V gene TRBV29-1, with TRBD1 identical over 7 bases. The CDR3 sequence is 14 residues long. In germline, CDR1 is SQVTM, CDR2 ANQGSEA. V shed 4 bases, J shed 5 bases, and the junction held 8 bases outside the gene matches. This chain's CDR3 is CSVGDGTDHNEQFF. The CDR3 coding sequence is TGCAGCGTTGGAGATGGGACAGATCACAATGAGCAGTTCTTC.

This chain connects TRBV5-5 to TRBJ1-1, with a tentative D call TRBD1 (6 bases). Germline V gene lookup returns CDR1 SGHKS and CDR2 YYEKEE (reference sequence). CDR3 length equals 13 residues. With 4 bases removed from V and 6 bases from J, the gap between germline ends came to 13 bases. The chain's CDR3 is CASSQDRIAEAFF. The CDR3 coding sequence is TGTGCCAGCAGCCAGGACAGAATTGCTGAAGCTTTCTTT.

The chain combines TRBV7-9 with TRBJ1-5; D is possibly TRBD1 (5 bases). Per germline, CDR1 SEHNR and CDR2 FQNEAQ (reference sequence). CDR3 length equals 16 residues. Trimming cost V 1 base and J 4 bases, with 14 bases left between them. Here the CDR3 reads CASSLDGGDENQPQHF. In DNA, the CDR3 is TGTGCCAGCAGCTTAGACGGGGGGGACGAAAATCAGCCCCAGCATTTT.

The V call is TRBV13, the J call TRBJ1-4; TRBD1 agrees at 7 bases. CDR1 and CDR2 (germline): PRHDT, FYEKMQ (reference sequence). The CDR3 has 18 amino acids. V lost 7 bases, J lost 7 bases, and 21 bases stayed unmatched. CDR3 nucleotides: TGTGCCAGCATCGCGTCCCACCGGACAGGCCAAGACGGTGAAAAACTGTTTTTT. Translation: CASIASHRTGQDGEKLFF. The complete variable domain, with remaining parts taken from reference TRBV13 and TRBJ1-4, reads AAGVIQSPRHLIKEKRETATLKCYPIPRHDTVYWYQQGPGQDPQFLISFYEKMQSDKGSIPDRFSAQQFSDYHSELNMSSLELGDSALYFCASIASHRTGQDGEKLFFGSGTQLSVL.

The table lists this clone with a count of one. The rearrangement joins TRBV7-9 to TRBJ1-2, with D possibly matching TRBD1 (5 bases). Trimming took off 4 bases at V and 8 bases at J, with 23 bases between the two ends. Germline lookup yields CDR1 SEHNR and CDR2 FQNEAQ (reference sequence). There are 16 residues in the CDR3. CDR3 sequence: CASSSLPRETLLGYTF. The CDR3 nucleotides read TGTGCCAGCAGCTCATTACCCAGGGAAACTTTGCTCGGCTACACCTTC.